The 18 T cell receptor beta chains listed next were all sequenced from one sample in a study of shared clonotypes between healthy human individuals. The table came from immunoSEQ multiplex PCR; TCRdb's copy has only in-frame clones and leaves some out. The sample yields about 1.5 million clones, around 98% seen once. The sequencing sample was made of naive CD4+ T cells sorted from blood. Subset in this sample: CD45RA+ positively selected. Every receptor here comes from a man under 40 in good health.

The rearrangement uses TRBV28 and TRBJ1-1, with a weak D call TRBD1 (5 bases). From germline, CDR1 is MDHEN and CDR2 SYDVKM. This CDR3 region has 13 residues. V lost 3 bases, J lost 7 bases, and 12 bases lay in between. The CDR3: CASSLGQLSEAFF. CDR3 bases: TGTGCCAGCAGTTTGGGGCAGCTAAGTGAAGCTTTCTTT.

This clone was found once. The V and J genes are TRBV14 and TRBJ2-5; D unresolved. This CDR3 comprises 14 residues. The germline V and J ends were trimmed by 4 bases and 5 bases, with 14 bases remaining between them. Germline-derived CDR1 and CDR2 are SGHDN and FVKESK. The CDR3 sequence is CASSLRPNAETQYF. DNA for the CDR3: TGTGCCAGCAGCCTGAGACCAAACGCTGAGACCCAGTACTTC.

The chain recombines TRBV7-9 with TRBJ2-7; tentatively, D is TRBD1 or TRBD2 (5 bases each). CDR1 and CDR2 (germline): SEHNR, FQNEAQ (reference sequence). The CDR3 consists of 13 residues. The germline V and J ends were trimmed by 3 bases and 6 bases, with 12 bases remaining between them. The CDR3 loop is CASSFGGDLEQYF. The CDR3 coding sequence is TGTGCCAGCAGCTTTGGGGGAGACCTCGAGCAGTACTTC. Full variable domain (outside the CDR3, taken from reference TRBV7-9 and TRBJ2-7): DTGVSQNPRHKITKRGQNVTFRCDPISEHNRLYWYRQTLGQGPEFLTYFQNEAQLEKSRLLSDRFSAERPKGSFSTLEIQRTEQGDSAMYLCASSFGGDLEQYFGPGTRLTVT.

A word on this clone: Other DNA sequences from this sample encode an identical CDR3 as well. This chain joins TRBV5-1 and TRBJ1-5; a weak D match, TRBD1 (6 bases). The length of the CDR3 is 14 residues. Germline V gives CDR1 SGHRS, CDR2 YFSETQ. Trimming pared 0 bases from V and 2 bases from J, leaving 6 bases between. CDR3 in amino acids: CASSLAGGNQPQHF. The CDR3 region has the DNA TGCGCCAGCAGCTTGGCAGGGGGCAATCAGCCCCAGCATTTT.

This chain joins TRBV23-1 and TRBJ2-7; TRBD1 agrees at 9 bases. TRBV23-1 is filed as an ORF, its function uncertain. This CDR3 comprises 14 residues. Germline trimming cut 4 bases from V and 6 bases from J; bases unmatched to any gene: 7. CDR3 bases: TGCGCCAGCAGTCTGGGACAGGGCCCCGCCGAGCAGTACTTC. It is translated as CASSLGQGPAEQYF.

The CDR3: CSVYERGERLDEQFF. CDR3 bases: TGCAGCGTTTATGAAAGGGGGGAGAGGCTCGATGAGCAGTTCTTC. The chain is built from TRBV29-1 and TRBJ2-1; D is tentatively TRBD1 or TRBD2 (6 bases each). The germline CDR1 and CDR2 sequences are SQVTM and ANQGSEA. The germline V and J ends were trimmed by 5 bases and 8 bases, with 22 bases remaining between them. This CDR3 spans 15 amino acids.

This clone occurred once. The chain carries TRBV15 and TRBJ2-7, with unresolved D. Germline V CDR1 and CDR2: LNHNV, YYDKDF (reference sequence). The CDR3 runs 15 residues. V was cut by 0 bases and J by 2 bases, with 11 bases left in between. CDR3 in amino acids: CATSRDPLATYEQYF. Written as DNA, the CDR3 is TGTGCCACCAGCAGAGATCCATTGGCTACCTACGAGCAGTACTTC.

V usage is TRBV10-3 and J usage is TRBJ2-7; D is unresolved. CDR3 length equals 15 residues. CDR1 and CDR2 from the germline V gene are ENHRY and SYGVKD. The ends were cut back, 4 bases at V and 3 bases at J, with 16 bases in the middle. CDR3 amino acids: CAISVEGGEVYEQYF. The CDR3 DNA reads as TGTGCCATCAGTGTAGAAGGCGGCGAGGTCTACGAGCAGTACTTC.

The chain joins TRBV29-1 to TRBJ2-1, with D perhaps assigned TRBD1 or TRBD2 (6 bases each). The germline V gene has CDR1 SQVTM and CDR2 ANQGSEA. V lost 3 bases and J lost 5, with 14 bases in between. This CDR3 is built from 14 residues. This chain's CDR3 is CSVDGGRVNNEQFF. The CDR3 nucleotides read TGCAGCGTTGATGGGGGGCGAGTAAACAATGAGCAGTTCTTC.

V and J are TRBV2 and TRBJ2-1; no clear D gene. Trimming stripped 9 bases from V and 4 bases from J, with 7 bases between. CDR1 and CDR2 from the germline V gene are SNHLY and FYNNEI. This CDR3 region has 11 residues. The CDR3 protein is CARGLYNEQFF. CDR3 coding DNA: TGTGCCAGGGGCCTTTACAATGAGCAGTTCTTC.

Only one count was recorded for this clone. This sequence joins TRBV19 and TRBJ1-5; possible D gene TRBD1, 6 bases. The germline CDR1 and CDR2 sequences are LNHDA and SQIVND (reference sequence). Trimming removed 7 bases at V and 6 bases at J, with 22 bases between. The CDR3 spans 16 residues. CDR3 sequence: CASIAGRGGAGQPQHF. The CDR3 DNA is TGTGCCAGTATTGCAGGCAGAGGGGGGGCAGGTCAGCCCCAGCATTTT.

The V and J genes are TRBV7-2 and TRBJ2-7, with D hard to call. Germline CDR1 reads SGHTA; CDR2 reads FQGNSA. CDR3 length: 14 amino acids. V dropped 5 bases and J dropped 4 bases, with 15 bases sitting between them. DNA for the CDR3: TGTGCCAGCAGCCCGACCCTCCGGGCGTACGAGCAGTACTTC. Its translation: CASSPTLRAYEQYF. Together with reference TRBV7-2 and TRBJ2-7, the CDR3 gives the full variable domain: GAGVSQSPSNKVTEKGKDVELRCDPISGHTALYWYRQSLGQGLEFLIYFQGNSAPDKSGLPSDRFSAERTGGSVSTLTIQRTQQEDSAVYLCASSPTLRAYEQYFGPGTRLTVT.

This sequence joins TRBV13 and TRBJ2-1, with D uncertain. V dropped 0 bases and J dropped 5 bases, with 20 bases sitting between them. There are 18 residues in the CDR3. The germline gives CDR1 PRHDT, CDR2 FYEKMQ (reference sequence). The CDR3, as DNA: TGTGCCAGCAGCTTAGGCCGAGAAGACCCCCTTGGGGACAATGAGCAGTTCTTC. Encoded protein: CASSLGREDPLGDNEQFF.

Only a few counts were recorded for this clone. Distinct nucleotide sequences in the sample also encode this CDR3. The genes are TRBV5-1 and TRBJ1-5; D unresolved. The ends were cut back, 0 bases at V and 1 base at J, with 5 bases in the middle. Germline CDR1 and CDR2: SGHRS and YFSETQ. This CDR3 spans 14 amino acids. CDR3 residues: CASSLDGSNQPQHF. The CDR3 DNA is TGCGCCAGCAGCTTGGACGGAAGCAATCAGCCCCAGCATTTT. Based on the CDR3 plus reference TRBV5-1 and TRBJ1-5, the full variable domain is KAGVTQTPRYLIKTRGQQVTLSCSPISGHRSVSWYQQTPGQGLQFLFEYFSETQRNKGNFPGRFSGRQFSNSRSEMNVSTLELGDSALYLCASSLDGSNQPQHFGDGTRLSIL.

The gene calls are TRBV14 and TRBJ2-1; 8 bases match TRBD2. Germline V CDR1 and CDR2: SGHDN, FVKESK. Trimming took 1 base from V and 3 from J; bases not matched to a gene: 5. There are 16 residues in the CDR3. The CDR3 DNA is TGTGCCAGCAGCCAAGTTCTAGCGGGCCACTACAATGAGCAGTTCTTC. Translation gives CASSQVLAGHYNEQFF. The whole variable domain, filled in from reference TRBV14 and TRBJ2-1, reads EAGVTQFPSHSVIEKGQTVTLRCDPISGHDNLYWYRRVMGKEIKFLLHFVKESKQDESGMPNNRFLAERTGGTYSTLKVQPAELEDSGVYFCASSQVLAGHYNEQFFGPGTRLTVL.

The V and J genes are TRBV6-5 and TRBJ2-2; maybe TRBD2 (5 bases). Germline V gives CDR1 MNHEY, CDR2 SVGAGI. This CDR3 region has 13 residues. V lost 5 bases and J lost 8, with 12 bases in between. In DNA, the CDR3 is TGTGCCAGCAGTAGAGGGCCGACGGGGGAGCTGTTTTTT. Translation gives CASSRGPTGELFF.

As concerns this clone: Other DNA variants within this sample encode the same CDR3. CDR3: CASSPGESSYEQYF. CDR3 nucleotide sequence: TGTGCCAGCTCACCGGGGGAAAGCTCCTACGAGCAGTACTTC. This chain connects TRBV18 to TRBJ2-7; either TRBD1 or TRBD2 may supply D (5 bases each). V lost 3 bases and J 0 bases, leaving 9 bases between the germline ends. Germline V gene lookup returns CDR1 KGHSH and CDR2 LQKENI. The CDR3 totals 14 residues. Based on the CDR3 plus reference TRBV18 and TRBJ2-7, the full variable domain is NAGVMQNPRHLVRRRGQEARLRCSPMKGHSHVYWYRQLPEEGLKFMVYLQKENIIDESGMPKERFSAEFPKEGPSILRIQQVVRGDSAAYFCASSPGESSYEQYFGPGTRLTVT.

This clone was detected once. This chain links TRBV19 with TRBJ1-4; possibly TRBD1 for D (6 bases). CDR1 is LNHDA, CDR2 SQIVND, per germline (reference sequence). V lost 0 bases and J lost 7, with 18 bases in between. The CDR3 extends over 17 amino acids. CDR3 in DNA: TGTGCCAGTAGTATAGATCCAGGGGACTCCGTCCCTGAAAAACTGTTTTTT. Translated, it gives CASSIDPGDSVPEKLFF.